This TCR beta chain stems from a study of siplizumab effects on memory and regulatory T cells. Findings of the study overall: Siplizumab significantly decreased alloreactive sequences from unstimulated CD4+ memory cells. Naive T cells were seen as more diverse than memory cells and as major alloresponse contributors. The authors did not confirm suppressive function in proliferating Tregs from siplizumab cultures.

With regard to this clone: Its antigen is not known.

Looked up from germline, CDR1 is SEHNR and CDR2 is FQNEAQ (reference sequence). The CDR3 length is 16 residues. Per sample, 90,000 to 100,000 TCR templates were assayed. Some clones are missing from TCRdb's copy, which holds only in-frame ones; the method was immunoSEQ multiplex PCR. In the table there are tens of thousands of clones, about 96% of which are singletons. The sequence derives from a human donor in good health. Specimen: naive CD4+ T cells sorted from blood. The J gene is TRBJ2-5, the V gene TRBV7-9; 8 bases are a match to TRBD1. The J call may not be correct, given that the DNA end is closer to TRBJ2-7. CDR3 residues: CASTRDHGTGLYEQYF. CDR3 nucleotides: TGTGCCAGCACCCGGGACCACGGGACAGGACTCTACGAGCAGTACTTC.